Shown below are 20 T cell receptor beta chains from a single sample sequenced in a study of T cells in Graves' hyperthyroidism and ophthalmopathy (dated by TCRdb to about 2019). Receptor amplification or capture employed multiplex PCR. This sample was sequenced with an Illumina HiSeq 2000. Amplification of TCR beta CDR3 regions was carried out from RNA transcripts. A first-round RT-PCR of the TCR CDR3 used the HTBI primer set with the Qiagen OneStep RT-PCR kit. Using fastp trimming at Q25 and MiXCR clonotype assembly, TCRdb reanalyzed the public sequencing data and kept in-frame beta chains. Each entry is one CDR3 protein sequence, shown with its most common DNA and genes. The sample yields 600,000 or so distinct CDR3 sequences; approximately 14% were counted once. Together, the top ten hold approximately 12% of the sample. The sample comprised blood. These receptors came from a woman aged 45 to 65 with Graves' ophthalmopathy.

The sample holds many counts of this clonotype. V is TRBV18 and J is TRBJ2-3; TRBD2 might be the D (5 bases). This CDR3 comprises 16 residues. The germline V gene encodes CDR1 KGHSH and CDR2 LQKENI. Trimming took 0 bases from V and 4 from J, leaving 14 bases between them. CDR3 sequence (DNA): TGTGCCAGCTCACCACCGGAATCCGCGGGCCCAGATACGCAGTATTTT. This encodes CASSPPESAGPDTQYF. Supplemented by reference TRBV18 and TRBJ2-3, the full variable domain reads NAGVMQNPRHLVRRRGQEARLRCSPMKGHSHVYWYRQLPEEGLKFMVYLQKENIIDESGMPKERFSAEFPKEGPSILRIQQVVRGDSAAYFCASSPPESAGPDTQYFGPGTRLTVL.

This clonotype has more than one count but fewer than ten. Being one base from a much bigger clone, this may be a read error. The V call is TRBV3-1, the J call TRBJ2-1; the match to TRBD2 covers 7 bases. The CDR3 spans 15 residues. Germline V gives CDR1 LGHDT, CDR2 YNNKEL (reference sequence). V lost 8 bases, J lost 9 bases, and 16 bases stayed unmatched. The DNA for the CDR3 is TGTGCCAGCGGCCCAAGCTCGGCGGGAGACAGTGAGCAGTTCTTC. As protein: CASGPSSAGDSEQFF.

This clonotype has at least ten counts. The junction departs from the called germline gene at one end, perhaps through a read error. CDR3 sequence (DNA): TGTGCCAGCAGTTACGATGCGGGCTCCAACGAGCAGTACTTC. The encoded protein is CASSYDAGSNEQYF. The rearrangement links TRBV6-2 or TRBV6-3 to TRBJ2-7; tentative D call: TRBD2 (5 bases). The CDR3 sequence is 14 residues long. Germline lookup yields CDR1 MNHEY and CDR2 SVGEGT.

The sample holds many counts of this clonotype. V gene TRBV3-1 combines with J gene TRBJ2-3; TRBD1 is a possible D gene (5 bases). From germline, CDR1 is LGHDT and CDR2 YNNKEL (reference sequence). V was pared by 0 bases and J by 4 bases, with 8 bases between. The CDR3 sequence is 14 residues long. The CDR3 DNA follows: TGTGCCAGCAGCCAAGAGGGGCTAGCAGATACGCAGTATTTT. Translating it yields CASSQEGLADTQYF.

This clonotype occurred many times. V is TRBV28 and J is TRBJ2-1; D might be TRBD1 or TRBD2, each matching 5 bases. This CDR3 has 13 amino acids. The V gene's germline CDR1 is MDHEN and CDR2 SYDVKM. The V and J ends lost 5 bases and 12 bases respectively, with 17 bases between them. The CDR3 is CASSTKGPAGQFF. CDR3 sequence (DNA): TGTGCCAGCAGTACGAAGGGGCCCGCGGGGCAGTTCTTC.

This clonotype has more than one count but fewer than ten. CDR3: CASNRVLAGGVPYEQYF. CDR3 nucleotide sequence: TGTGCCAGCAACAGGGTCCTAGCGGGAGGGGTACCCTACGAGCAGTACTTC. The rearrangement joins TRBV6-1 to TRBJ2-7; 12 bases fit TRBD2. This CDR3 is 17 amino acids long. Germline CDR1 is MNHNS and CDR2 is SASEGT. With V trimmed by 7 bases and J by 2 bases, 12 bases remained unmatched.

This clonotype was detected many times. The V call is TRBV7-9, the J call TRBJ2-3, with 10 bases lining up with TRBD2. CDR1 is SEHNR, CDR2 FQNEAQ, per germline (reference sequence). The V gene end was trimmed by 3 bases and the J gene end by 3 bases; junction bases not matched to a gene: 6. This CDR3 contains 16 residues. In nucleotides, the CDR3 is TGTGCCAGCAGCTTTGGGCTAGCGGGGGCAACAGATACGCAGTATTTT. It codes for CASSFGLAGATDTQYF.

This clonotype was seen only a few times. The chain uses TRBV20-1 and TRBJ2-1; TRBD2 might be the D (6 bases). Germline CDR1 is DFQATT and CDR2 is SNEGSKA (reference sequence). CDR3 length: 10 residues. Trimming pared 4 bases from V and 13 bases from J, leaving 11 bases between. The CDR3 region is CSAILADQFF. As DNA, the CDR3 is TGCAGTGCTATTTTAGCGGACCAGTTCTTC.

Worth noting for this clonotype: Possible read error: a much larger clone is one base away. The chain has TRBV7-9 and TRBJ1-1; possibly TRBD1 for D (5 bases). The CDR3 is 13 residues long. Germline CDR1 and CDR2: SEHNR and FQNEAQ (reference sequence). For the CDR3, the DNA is TGTGCCAGCAGCTTTGGACAAGACACTAAAGCTTTCTTT. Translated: CASSFGQDTKAFF.

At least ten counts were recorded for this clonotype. CDR3 sequence reads: CASGPGLDNEKLFF. The CDR3 DNA reads TGTGCCAGCGGACCGGGACTAGATAATGAAAAACTGTTTTTT. This chain uses TRBV11-2 with TRBJ1-4; weak D call: TRBD1 (5 bases). In germline, CDR1 is SGHAT, CDR2 FQNNGV. The CDR3 has 14 residues. Trimming stripped 8 bases from V and 4 bases from J, with 14 bases between.

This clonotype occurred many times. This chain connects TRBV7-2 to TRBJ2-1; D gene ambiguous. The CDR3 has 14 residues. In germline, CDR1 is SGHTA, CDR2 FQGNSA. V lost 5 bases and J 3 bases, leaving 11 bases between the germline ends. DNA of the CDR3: TGTGCCAGCAGCACCGAATGGGACTACAATGAGCAGTTCTTC. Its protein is CASSTEWDYNEQFF.

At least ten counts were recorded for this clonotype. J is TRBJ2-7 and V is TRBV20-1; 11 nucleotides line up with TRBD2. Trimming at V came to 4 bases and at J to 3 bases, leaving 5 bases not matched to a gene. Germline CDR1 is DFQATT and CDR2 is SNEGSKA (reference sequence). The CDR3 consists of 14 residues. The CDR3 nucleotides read TGCAGTGCTATGGGACTAGCGGAAAACTACGAGCAGTACTTC. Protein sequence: CSAMGLAENYEQYF.

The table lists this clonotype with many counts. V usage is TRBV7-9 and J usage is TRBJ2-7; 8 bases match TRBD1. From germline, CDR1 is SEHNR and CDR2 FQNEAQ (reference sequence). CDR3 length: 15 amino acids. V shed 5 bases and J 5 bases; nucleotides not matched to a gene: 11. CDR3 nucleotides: TGTGCCAGCAGCCCGGCGGACAGGGTTTTGGACGAGCAGTACTTC. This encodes CASSPADRVLDEQYF.

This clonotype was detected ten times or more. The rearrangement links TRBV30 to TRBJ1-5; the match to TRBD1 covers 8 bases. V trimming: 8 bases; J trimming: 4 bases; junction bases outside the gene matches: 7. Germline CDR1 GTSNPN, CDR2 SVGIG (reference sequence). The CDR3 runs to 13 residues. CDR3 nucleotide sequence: TGTGCCGGATCAGGGGGCTTGAATCAGCCCCAGCATTTT. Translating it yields CAGSGGLNQPQHF.

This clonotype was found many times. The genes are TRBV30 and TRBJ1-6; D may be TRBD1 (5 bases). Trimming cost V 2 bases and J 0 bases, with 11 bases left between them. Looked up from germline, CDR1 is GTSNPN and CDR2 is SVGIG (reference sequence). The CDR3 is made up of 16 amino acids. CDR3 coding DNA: TGTGCCTGGAGTCCCCGACAGAGCTCCTATAATTCACCCCTCCACTTT. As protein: CAWSPRQSSYNSPLHF.

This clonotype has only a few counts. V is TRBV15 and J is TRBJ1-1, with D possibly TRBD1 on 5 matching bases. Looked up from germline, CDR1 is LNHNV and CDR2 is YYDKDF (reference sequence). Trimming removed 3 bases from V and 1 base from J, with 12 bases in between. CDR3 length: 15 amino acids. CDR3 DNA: TGTGCCACCAGCAGGAGGGTCGGGGGGAACACTGAAGCTTTCTTT. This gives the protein CATSRRVGGNTEAFF. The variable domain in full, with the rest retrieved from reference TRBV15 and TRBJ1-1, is DAMVIQNPRYQVTQFGKPVTLSCSQTLNHNVMYWYQQKSSQAPKLLFHYYDKDFNNEADTPDNFQSRRPNTSFCFLDIRSPGLGDTAMYLCATSRRVGGNTEAFFGQGTRLTVV.

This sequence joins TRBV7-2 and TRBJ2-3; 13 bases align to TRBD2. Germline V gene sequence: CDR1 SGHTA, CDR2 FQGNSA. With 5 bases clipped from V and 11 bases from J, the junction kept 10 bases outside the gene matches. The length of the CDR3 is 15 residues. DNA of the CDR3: TGTGCCAGCAGCCCGAGGACTAGCGGGAGCCTCCGGCAGTATTTT. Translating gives CASSPRTSGSLRQYF.

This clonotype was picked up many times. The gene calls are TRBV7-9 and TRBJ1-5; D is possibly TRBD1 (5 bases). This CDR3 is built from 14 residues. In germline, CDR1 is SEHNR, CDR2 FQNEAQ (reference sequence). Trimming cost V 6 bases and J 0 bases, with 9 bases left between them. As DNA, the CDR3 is TGTGCCAGCAGTATCGGGGGTAGCAATCAGCCCCAGCATTTT. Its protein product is CASSIGGSNQPQHF.

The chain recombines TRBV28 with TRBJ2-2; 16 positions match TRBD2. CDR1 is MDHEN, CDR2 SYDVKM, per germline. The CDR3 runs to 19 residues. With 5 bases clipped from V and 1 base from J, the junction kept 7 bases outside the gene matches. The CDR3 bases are TGTGCCAGCAGTAGAGCCGGGACTAGCGGGAGGGTGAACACCGGGGAGCTGTTTTTT. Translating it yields CASSRAGTSGRVNTGELFF.

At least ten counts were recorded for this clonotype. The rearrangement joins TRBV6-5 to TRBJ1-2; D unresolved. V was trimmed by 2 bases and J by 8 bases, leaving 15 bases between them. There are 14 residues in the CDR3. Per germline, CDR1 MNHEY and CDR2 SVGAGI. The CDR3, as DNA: TGTGCCAGCAGTTACCCACGCTCAGCCCTGGGCTACACCTTC. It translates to CASSYPRSALGYTF.